What follows describes a single T cell receptor beta chain. Its specificity is unknown. This sample was taken from a study of cytomegalovirus exposure and HLA in healthy donors. As for the study in general: HLA-typed donors were the source of 86 million or so unique TCRs held in an early data release.

Broader study findings: Donors belonging to an Asian-associated ancestry cluster reportedly showed fewer N-insertions in productive TCRs than the roughly 700-donor mean, according to what a later analysis found.

The germline CDR1 and CDR2 sequences are WNHNN and SYGVQD (reference sequence). The CDR3 has 14 residues. J lost 8 bases, V lost 6 bases, and 7 bases had no gene match. 13 Jbeta primers and 60 Vbeta primers were used for the PCR. Using immunoSEQ multiplex PCR, the repertoire was profiled, and TCRdb retains in-frame clones only, with some absent. The profile shows about 160,000 clones, around 90% of them singletons. The chain has TRBV10-1 and TRBJ1-4; 9 bases are a match to TRBD1. The TCR sequence derives from a woman aged 30 to 39 in good health and CMV-seronegative. Specimen: PBMCs. The DNA of the CDR3 is TGCGCCAGCAGCCTCGTAGGGACAGGGGAAAAACTGTTTTTT. Protein: CASSLVGTGEKLFF.